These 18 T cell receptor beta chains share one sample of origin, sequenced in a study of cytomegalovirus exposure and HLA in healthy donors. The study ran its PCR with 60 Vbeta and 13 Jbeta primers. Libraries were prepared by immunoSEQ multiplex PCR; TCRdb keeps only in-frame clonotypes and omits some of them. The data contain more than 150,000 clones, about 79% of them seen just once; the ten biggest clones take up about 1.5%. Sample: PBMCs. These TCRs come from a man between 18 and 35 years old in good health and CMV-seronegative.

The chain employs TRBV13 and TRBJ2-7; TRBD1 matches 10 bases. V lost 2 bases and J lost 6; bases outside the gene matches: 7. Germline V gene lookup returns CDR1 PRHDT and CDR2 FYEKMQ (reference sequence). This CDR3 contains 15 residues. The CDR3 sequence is CASSLFGQGESEQYF. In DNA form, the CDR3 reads TGTGCCAGCAGCTTATTTGGACAGGGGGAGAGCGAGCAGTACTTC.

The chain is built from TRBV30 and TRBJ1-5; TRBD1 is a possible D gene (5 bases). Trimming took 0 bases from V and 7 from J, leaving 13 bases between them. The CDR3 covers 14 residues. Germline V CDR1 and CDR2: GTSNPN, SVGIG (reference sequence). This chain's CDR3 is CAWSVASGGQPQHF. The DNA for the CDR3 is TGTGCCTGGAGTGTTGCGTCGGGGGGACAGCCCCAGCATTTT.

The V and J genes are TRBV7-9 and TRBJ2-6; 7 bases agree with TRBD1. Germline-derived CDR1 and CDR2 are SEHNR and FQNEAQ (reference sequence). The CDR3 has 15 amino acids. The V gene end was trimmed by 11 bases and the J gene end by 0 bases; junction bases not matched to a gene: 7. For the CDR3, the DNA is TGTGCCGGCCACAGGGGAAGCTCTGGGGCCAACGTCCTGACTTTC. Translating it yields CAGHRGSSGANVLTF. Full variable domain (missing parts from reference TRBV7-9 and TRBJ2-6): DTGVSQNPRHKITKRGQNVTFRCDPISEHNRLYWYRQTLGQGPEFLTYFQNEAQLEKSRLLSDRFSAERPKGSFSTLEIQRTEQGDSAMYLCAGHRGSSGANVLTFGAGSRLTVL.

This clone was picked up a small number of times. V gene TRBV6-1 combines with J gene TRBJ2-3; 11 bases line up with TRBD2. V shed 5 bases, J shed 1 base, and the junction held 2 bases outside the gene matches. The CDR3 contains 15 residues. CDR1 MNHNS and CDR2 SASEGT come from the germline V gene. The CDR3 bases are TGTGCCAGCAGTAAGGGACTAGCGGGCACAGATACGCAGTATTTT. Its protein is CASSKGLAGTDTQYF.

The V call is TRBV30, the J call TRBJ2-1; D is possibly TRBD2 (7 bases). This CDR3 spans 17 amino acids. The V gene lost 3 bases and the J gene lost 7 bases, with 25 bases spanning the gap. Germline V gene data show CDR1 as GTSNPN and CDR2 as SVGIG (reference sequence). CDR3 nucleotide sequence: TGTGCCTGGAGCCTAGGGGGGGTTAATAGTGGGGGGAATGAGCAGTTCTTC. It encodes CAWSLGGVNSGGNEQFF.

The CDR3 sequence is CASSRQGLNEQYF. In nucleotides, the CDR3 is TGTGCCAGCAGTCGACAGGGGCTAAACGAGCAGTACTTC. The chain employs TRBV6-6 and TRBJ2-7, with 8 bases that match TRBD1. The germline CDR1 and CDR2 sequences are MNHNY and SVGAGI (reference sequence). The CDR3 contains 13 residues. Trimming removed 5 bases from V and 5 bases from J; junction bases left unmatched: 5.

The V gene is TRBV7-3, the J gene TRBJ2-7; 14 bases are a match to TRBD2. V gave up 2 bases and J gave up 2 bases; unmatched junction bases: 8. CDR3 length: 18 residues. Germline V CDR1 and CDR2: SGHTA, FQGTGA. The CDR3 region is CASSLWGLAGEITYEQYF. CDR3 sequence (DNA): TGTGCCAGCAGCTTATGGGGACTAGCGGGAGAAATAACCTACGAGCAGTACTTC.

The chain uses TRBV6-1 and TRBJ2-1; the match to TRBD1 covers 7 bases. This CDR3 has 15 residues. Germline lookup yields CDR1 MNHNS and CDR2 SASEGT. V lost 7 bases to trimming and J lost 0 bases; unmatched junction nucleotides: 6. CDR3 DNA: TGTGCCAGCACCGTGGGGGACAGCTCCTACAATGAGCAGTTCTTC. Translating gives CASTVGDSSYNEQFF.

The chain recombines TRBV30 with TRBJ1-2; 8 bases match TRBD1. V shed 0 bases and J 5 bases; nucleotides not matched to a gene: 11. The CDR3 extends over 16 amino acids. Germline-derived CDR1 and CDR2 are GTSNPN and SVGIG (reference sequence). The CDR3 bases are TGTGCCTGGAGTGTAACCCCTCGGACAGGGAGGTATGGCTACACCTTC. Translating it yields CAWSVTPRTGRYGYTF.

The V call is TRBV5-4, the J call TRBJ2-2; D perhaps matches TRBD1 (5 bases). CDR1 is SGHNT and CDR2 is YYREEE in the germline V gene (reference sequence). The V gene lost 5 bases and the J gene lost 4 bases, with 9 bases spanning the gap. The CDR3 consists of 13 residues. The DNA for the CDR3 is TGTGCCAGCAGTAAGGGGTCCACCGGGGAGCTGTTTTTT. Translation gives CASSKGSTGELFF.

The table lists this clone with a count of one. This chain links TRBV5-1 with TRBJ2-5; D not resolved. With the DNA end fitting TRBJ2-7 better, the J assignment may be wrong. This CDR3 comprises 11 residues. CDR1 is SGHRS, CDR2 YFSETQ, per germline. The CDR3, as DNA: TGCGCCAGCAGCTTGGGCTACGAGCAGTACTTC. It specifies CASSLGYEQYF.

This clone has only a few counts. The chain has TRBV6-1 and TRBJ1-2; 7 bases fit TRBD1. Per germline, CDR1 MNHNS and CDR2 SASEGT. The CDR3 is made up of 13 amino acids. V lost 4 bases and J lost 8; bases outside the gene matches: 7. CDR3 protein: CASSGGQGVGYTF. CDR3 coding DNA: TGTGCCAGCAGTGGGGGCCAGGGGGTGGGCTACACCTTC.

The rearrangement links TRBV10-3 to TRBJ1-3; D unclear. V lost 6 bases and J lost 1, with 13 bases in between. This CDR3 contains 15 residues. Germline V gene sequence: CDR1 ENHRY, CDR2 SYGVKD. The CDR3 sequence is CAISARVESGNTIYF. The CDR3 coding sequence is TGTGCCATCAGCGCCCGCGTAGAATCTGGAAACACCATATATTTT.

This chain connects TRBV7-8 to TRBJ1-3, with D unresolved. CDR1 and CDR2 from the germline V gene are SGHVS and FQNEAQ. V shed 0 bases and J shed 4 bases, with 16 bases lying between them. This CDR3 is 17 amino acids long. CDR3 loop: CASSLALRGGSGNTIYF. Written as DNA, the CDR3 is TGTGCCAGCAGCTTAGCCTTGCGCGGAGGGTCGGGAAACACCATATATTTT.

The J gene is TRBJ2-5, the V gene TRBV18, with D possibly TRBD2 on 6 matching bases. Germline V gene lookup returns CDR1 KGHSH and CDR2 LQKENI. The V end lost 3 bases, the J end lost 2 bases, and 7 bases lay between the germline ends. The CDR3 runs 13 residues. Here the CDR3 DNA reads TGTGCCAGCTCACCGGGACTTCAAGAGACCCAGTACTTC. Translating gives CASSPGLQETQYF.

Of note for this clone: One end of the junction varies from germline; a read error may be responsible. The CDR3, as DNA: TGTGCCAGCAGCTTTGATGGAGACACCATATATTTT. This codes for CASSFDGDTIYF. This chain uses TRBV7-6 with TRBJ1-3; D unresolved. This CDR3 is built from 12 residues. Germline V lookup: CDR1 SGHVS, CDR2 FNYEAQ.

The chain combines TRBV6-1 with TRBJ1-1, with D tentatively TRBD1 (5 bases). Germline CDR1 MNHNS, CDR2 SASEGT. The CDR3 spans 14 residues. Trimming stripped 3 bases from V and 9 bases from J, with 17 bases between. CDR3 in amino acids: CASSDTVDGGKAFF. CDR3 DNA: TGTGCCAGCAGTGATACCGTCGACGGGGGTAAAGCTTTCTTT.

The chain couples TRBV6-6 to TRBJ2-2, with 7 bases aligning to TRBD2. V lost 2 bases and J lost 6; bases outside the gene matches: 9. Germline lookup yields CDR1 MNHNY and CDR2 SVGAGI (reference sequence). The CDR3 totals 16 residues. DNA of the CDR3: TGTGCCAGCAGTTACCGGACTAGGTGGGGCTCCGGGGAGCTGTTTTTT. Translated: CASSYRTRWGSGELFF.